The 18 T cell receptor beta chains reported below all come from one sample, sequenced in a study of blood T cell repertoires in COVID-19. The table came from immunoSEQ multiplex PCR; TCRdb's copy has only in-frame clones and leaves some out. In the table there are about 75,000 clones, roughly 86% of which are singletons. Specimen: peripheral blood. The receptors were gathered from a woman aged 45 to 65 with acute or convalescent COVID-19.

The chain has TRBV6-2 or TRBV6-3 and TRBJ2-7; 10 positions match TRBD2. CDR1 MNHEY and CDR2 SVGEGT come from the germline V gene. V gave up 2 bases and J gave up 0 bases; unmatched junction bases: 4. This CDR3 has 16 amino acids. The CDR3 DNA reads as TGTGCCAGCAGTTACCCGGGACTAGCGAACTCCTACGAGCAGTACTTC. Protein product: CASSYPGLANSYEQYF.

CDR3 nucleotides: TGTGCCAGCACCTACTACTCAATCCTCTACAATGAGCAGTTCTTC. Translating it yields CASTYYSILYNEQFF. V usage is TRBV5-6 and J usage is TRBJ2-1; D gene uncertain. CDR3 length: 15 residues. Germline V CDR1 and CDR2: SGHDT, YYEEEE. V dropped 6 bases and J dropped 3 bases, with 16 bases sitting between them.

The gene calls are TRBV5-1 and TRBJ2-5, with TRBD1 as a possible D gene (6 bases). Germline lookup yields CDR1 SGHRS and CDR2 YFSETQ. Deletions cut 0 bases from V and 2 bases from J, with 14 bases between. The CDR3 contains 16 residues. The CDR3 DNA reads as TGCGCCAGCAGCTTGGCATACAGGGATTCTCAAGAGACCCAGTACTTC. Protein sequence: CASSLAYRDSQETQYF.

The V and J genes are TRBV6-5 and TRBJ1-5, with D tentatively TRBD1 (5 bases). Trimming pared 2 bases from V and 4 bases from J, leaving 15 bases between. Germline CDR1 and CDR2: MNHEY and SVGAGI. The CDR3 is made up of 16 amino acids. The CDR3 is CASSYERPRGNQPQHF. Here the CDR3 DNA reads TGTGCCAGCAGTTACGAGAGGCCTCGGGGGAATCAGCCCCAGCATTTT.

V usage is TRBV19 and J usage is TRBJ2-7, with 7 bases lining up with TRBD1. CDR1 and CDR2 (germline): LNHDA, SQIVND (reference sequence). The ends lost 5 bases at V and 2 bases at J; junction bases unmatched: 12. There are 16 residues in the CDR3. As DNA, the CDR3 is TGTGCCAGTAGTCCCCACCGGGACAGTAATACCTACGAGCAGTACTTC. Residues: CASSPHRDSNTYEQYF.

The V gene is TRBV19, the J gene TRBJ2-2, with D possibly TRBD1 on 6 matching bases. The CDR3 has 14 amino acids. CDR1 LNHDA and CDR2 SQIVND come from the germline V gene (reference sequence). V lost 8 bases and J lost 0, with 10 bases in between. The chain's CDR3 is CASGGQSNTGELFF. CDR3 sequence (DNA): TGTGCCAGTGGCGGACAGTCGAACACCGGGGAGCTGTTTTTT.

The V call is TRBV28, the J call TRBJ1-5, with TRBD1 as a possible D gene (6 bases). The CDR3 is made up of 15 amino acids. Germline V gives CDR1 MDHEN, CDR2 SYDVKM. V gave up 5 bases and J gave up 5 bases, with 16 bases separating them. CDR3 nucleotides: TGTGCCAGCAGTCCCGCCAGGGGCCGATATCAGCCCCAGCATTTT. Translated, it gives CASSPARGRYQPQHF.

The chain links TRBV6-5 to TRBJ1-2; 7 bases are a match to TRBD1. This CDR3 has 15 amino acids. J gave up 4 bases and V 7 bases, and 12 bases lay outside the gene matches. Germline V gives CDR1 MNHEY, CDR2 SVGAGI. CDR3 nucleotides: TGTGCCAGCAATACAAGGGGGCAGGGGGGCTATGGCTACACCTTC. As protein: CASNTRGQGGYGYTF.

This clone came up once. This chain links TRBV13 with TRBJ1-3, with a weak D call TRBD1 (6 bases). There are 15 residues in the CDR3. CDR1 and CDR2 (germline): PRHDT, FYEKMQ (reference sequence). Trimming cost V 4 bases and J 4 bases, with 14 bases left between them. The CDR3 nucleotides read TGTGCCAGCAGCTCCGGGACAACCTTAGGAAACACCATATATTTT. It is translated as CASSSGTTLGNTIYF.

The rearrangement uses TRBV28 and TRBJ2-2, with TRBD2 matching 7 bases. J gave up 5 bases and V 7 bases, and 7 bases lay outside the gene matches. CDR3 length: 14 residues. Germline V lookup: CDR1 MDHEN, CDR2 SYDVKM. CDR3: CASIYRAGTGELFF. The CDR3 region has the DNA TGTGCCAGCATCTATAGAGCGGGAACCGGGGAGCTGTTTTTT.

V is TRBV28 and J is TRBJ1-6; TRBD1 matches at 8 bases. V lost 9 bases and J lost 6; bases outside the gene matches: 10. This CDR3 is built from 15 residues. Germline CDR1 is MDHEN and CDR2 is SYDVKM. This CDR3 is CASIGQGFANSPLHF. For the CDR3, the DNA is TGTGCCAGTATAGGACAGGGCTTTGCTAATTCACCCCTCCACTTT.

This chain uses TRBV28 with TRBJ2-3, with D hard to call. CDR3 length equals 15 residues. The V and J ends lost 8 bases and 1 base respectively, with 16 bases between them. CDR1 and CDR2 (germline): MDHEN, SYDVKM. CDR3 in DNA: TGTGCCAGCCTGAAGACGGGTAGTGGCACAGATACGCAGTATTTT. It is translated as CASLKTGSGTDTQYF.

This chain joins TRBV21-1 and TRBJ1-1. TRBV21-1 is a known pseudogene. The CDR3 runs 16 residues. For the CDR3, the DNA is TGTGCCAGCAGCAAAAGTCCGGGAACCAAGAACACTGAAGCTTTCTTT. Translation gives CASSKSPGTKNTEAFF.

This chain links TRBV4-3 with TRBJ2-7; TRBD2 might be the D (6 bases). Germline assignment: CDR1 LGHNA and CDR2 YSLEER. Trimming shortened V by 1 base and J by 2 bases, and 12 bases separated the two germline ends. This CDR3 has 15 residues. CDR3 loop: CASSQAAGKTYEQYF. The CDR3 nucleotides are TGCGCCAGCAGCCAAGCGGCGGGAAAGACCTACGAGCAGTACTTC.

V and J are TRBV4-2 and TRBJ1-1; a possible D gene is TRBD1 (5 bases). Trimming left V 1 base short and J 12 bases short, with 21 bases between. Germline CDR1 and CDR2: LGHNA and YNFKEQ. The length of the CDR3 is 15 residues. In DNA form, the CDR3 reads TGTGCCAGCAGCCAAGTAATGGAACGACCCGGGGGGTCTTTCTTT. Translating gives CASSQVMERPGGSFF.

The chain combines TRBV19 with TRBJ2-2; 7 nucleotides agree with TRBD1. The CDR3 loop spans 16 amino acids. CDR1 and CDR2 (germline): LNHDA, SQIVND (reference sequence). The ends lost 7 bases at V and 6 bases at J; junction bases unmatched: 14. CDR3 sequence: CASTLGGVTAAGELFF. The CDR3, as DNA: TGTGCCAGTACCCTAGGGGGCGTAACGGCCGCCGGGGAGCTGTTTTTT. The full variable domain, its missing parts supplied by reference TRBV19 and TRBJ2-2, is DGGITQSPKYLFRKEGQNVTLSCEQNLNHDAMYWYRQDPGQGLRLIYYSQIVNDFQKGDIAEGYSVSREKKESFPLTVTSAQKNPTAFYLCASTLGGVTAAGELFFGEGSRLTVL.

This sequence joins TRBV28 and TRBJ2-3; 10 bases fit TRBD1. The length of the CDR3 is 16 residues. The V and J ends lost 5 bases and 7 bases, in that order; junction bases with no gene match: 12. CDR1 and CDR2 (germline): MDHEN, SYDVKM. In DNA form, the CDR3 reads TGTGCCAGCAGTACTCTGGGACAGGGGCAGCCGTATACGCAGTATTTT. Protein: CASSTLGQGQPYTQYF.

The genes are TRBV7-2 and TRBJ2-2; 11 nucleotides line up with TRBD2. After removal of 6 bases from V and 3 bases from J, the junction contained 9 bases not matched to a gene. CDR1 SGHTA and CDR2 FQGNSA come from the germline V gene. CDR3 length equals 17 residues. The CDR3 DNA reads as TGTGCCAGCAGTTTCGGATTACTAGCGGGAGACACCGGGGAGCTGTTTTTT. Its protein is CASSFGLLAGDTGELFF.